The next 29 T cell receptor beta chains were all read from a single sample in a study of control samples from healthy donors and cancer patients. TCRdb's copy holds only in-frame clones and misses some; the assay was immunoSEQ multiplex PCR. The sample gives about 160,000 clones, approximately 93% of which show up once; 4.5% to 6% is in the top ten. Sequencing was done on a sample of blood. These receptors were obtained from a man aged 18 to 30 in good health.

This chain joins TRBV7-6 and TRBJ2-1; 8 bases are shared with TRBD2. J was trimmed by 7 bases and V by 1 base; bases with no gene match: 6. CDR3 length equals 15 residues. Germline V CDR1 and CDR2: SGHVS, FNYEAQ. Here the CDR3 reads CASSLEASGWNEQFF. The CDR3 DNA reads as TGTGCCAGCAGCTTAGAGGCTAGCGGGTGGAATGAGCAGTTCTTC.

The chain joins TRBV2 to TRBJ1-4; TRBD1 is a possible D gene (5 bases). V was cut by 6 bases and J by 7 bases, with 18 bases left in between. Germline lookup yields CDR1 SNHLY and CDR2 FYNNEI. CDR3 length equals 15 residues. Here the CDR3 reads CASSQHSLQGEKLFF. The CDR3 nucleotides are TGTGCCAGCAGCCAACATTCCCTCCAGGGTGAAAAACTGTTTTTT.

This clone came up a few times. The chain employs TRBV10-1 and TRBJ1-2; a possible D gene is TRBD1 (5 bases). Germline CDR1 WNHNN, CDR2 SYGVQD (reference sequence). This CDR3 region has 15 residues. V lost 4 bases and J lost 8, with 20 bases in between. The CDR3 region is CASSGISGTQEGYTF. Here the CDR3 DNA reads TGCGCCAGCAGTGGTATCTCCGGGACTCAGGAAGGCTACACCTTC.

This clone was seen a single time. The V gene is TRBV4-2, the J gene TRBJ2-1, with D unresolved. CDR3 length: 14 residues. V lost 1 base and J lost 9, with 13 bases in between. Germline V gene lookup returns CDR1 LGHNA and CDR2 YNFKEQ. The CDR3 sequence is CASSQGLLTSEQFF. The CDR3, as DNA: TGTGCCAGCAGCCAAGGTCTACTTACAAGTGAGCAGTTCTTC.

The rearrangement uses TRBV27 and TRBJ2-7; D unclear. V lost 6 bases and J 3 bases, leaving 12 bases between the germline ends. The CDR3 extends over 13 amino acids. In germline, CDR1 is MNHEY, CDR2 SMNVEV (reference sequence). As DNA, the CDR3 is TGTGCCAGCAGCCCCCGAGAGATCTACGAGCAGTACTTC. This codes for CASSPREIYEQYF.

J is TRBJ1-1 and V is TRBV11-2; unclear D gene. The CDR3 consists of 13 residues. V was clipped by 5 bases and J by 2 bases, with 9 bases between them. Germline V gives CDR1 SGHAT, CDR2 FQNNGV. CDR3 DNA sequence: TGTGCCAGCAGCGCCCAGATTAACACTGAAGCTTTCTTT. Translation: CASSAQINTEAFF. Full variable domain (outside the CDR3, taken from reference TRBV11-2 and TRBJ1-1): EAGVAQSPRYKIIEKRQSVAFWCNPISGHATLYWYQQILGQGPKLLIQFQNNGVVDDSQLPKDRFSAERLKGVDSTLKIQPAKLEDSAVYLCASSAQINTEAFFGQGTRLTVV.

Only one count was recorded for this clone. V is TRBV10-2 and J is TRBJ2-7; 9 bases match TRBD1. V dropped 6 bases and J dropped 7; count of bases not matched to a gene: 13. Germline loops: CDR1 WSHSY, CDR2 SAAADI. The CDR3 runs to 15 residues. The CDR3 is CASRDPGQGSEEQYF. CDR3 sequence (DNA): TGCGCCAGCAGGGACCCGGGACAGGGATCGGAGGAGCAGTACTTC.

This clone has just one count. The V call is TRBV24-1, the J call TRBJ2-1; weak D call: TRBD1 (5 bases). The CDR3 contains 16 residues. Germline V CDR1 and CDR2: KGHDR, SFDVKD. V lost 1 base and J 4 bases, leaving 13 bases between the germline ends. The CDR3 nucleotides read TGTGCCACCAGTGATTTTACCCGGGCAGGGTACAATGAGCAGTTCTTC. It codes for CATSDFTRAGYNEQFF.

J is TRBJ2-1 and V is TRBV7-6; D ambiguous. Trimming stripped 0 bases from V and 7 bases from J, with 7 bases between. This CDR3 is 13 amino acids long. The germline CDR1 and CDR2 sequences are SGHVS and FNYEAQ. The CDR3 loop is CASSLAGQNEQFF. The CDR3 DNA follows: TGTGCCAGCAGCTTAGCCGGTCAAAATGAGCAGTTCTTC.

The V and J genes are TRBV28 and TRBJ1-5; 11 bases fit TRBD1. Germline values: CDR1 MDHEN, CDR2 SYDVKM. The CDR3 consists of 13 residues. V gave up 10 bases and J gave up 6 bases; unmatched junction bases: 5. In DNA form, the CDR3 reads TGTGCCACTTGGGACAGGGGGGCTCAGCCCCAGCATTTT. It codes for CATWDRGAQPQHF.

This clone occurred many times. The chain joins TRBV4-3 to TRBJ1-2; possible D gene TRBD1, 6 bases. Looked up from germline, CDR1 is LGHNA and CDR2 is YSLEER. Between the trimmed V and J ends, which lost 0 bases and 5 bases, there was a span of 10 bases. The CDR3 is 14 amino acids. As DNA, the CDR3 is TGCGCCAGCAGCCAAGATTTTCAGGGGTATGGCTACACCTTC. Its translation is CASSQDFQGYGYTF.

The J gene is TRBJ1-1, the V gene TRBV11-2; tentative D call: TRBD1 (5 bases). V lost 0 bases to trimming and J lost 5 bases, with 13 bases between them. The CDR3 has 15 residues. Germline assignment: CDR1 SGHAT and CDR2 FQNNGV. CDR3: CASSLDMGPETEAFF. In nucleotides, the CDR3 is TGTGCCAGCAGCTTAGATATGGGGCCAGAAACTGAAGCTTTCTTT.

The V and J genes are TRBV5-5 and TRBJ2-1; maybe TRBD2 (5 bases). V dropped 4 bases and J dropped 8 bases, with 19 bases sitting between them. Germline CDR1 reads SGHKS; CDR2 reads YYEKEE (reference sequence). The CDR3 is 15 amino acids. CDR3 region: CASSTLRASIDEQFF. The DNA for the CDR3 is TGTGCCAGCAGCACCCTGAGGGCGAGCATCGATGAGCAGTTCTTC.

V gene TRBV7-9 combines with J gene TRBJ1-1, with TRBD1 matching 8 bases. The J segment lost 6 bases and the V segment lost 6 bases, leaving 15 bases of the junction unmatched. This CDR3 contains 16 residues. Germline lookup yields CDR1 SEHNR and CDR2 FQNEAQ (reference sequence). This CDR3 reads CASSTTGTGVFSEAFF. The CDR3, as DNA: TGTGCCAGCAGTACCACCGGGACAGGAGTATTCTCTGAAGCTTTCTTT.

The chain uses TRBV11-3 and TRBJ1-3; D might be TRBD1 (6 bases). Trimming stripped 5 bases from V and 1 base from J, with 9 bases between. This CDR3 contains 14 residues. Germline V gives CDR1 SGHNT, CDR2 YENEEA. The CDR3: CASSPTGSGNTIYF. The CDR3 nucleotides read TGTGCCAGCAGCCCAACAGGGTCTGGAAACACCATATATTTT.

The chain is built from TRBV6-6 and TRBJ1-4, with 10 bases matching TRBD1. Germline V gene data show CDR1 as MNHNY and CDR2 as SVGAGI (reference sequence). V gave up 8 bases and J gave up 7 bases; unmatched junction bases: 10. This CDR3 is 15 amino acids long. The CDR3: CASRGRDRGGEKLFF. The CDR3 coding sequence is TGTGCCAGCCGTGGCCGGGACAGGGGCGGTGAAAAACTGTTTTTT.

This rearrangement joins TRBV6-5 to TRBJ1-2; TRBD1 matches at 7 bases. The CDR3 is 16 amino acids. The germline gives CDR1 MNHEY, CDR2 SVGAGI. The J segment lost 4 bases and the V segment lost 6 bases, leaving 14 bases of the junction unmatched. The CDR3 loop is CASSYIKGAIGYGYTF. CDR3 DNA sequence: TGTGCCAGCAGCTACATTAAGGGGGCTATTGGCTATGGCTACACCTTC.

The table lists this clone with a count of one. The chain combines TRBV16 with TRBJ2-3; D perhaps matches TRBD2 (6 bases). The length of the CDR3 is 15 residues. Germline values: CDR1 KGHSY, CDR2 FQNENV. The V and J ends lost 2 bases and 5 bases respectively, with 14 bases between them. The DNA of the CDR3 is TGTGCCAGCAGCCAACCGCTAGCGAATGTAGATACGCAGTATTTT. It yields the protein CASSQPLANVDTQYF.

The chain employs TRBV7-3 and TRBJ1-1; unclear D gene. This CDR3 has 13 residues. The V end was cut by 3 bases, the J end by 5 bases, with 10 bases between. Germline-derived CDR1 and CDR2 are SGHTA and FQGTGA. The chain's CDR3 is CASSFTEETEAFF. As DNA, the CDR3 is TGTGCCAGCAGCTTTACGGAGGAGACTGAAGCTTTCTTT.

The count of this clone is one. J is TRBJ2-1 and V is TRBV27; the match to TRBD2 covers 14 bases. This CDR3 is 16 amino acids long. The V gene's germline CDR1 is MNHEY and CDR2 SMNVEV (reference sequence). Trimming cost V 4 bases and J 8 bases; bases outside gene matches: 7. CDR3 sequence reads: CASSSPSGLAGDEQFF. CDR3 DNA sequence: TGTGCCAGCAGTTCCCCCTCGGGACTAGCGGGAGATGAGCAGTTCTTC.

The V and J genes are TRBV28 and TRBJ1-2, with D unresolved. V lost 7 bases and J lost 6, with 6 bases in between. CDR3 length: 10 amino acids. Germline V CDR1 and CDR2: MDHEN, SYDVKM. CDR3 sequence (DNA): TGTGCCAGCAAGAGGGATGGCTACACCTTC. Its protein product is CASKRDGYTF.

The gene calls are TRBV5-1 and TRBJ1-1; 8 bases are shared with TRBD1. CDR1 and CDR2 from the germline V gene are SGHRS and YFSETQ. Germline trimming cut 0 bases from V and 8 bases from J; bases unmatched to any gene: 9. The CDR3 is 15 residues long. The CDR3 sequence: CASSLARPGGPEAFF. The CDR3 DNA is TGCGCCAGCAGCTTGGCCCGGCCAGGGGGCCCCGAAGCTTTCTTT.

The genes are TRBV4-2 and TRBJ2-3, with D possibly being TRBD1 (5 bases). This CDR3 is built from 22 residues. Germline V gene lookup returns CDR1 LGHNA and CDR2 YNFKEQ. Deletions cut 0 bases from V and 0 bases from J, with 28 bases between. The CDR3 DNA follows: TGTGCCAGCAGCCAAGATAGATCATATTCAGGGAATGAAGTTCGGAGCACAGATACGCAGTATTTT. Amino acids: CASSQDRSYSGNEVRSTDTQYF.

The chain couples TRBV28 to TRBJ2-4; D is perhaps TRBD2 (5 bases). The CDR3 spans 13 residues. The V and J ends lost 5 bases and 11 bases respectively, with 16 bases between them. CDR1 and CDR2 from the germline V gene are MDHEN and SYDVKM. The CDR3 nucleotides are TGTGCCAGCAGTGGCGGGCCTGACGGGGTTCAGTACTTC. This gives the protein CASSGGPDGVQYF.

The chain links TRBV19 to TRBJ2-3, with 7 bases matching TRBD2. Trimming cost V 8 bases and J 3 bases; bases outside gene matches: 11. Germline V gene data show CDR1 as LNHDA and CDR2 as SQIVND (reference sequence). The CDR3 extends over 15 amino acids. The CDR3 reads CASSILGTNTDTQYF. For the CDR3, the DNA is TGTGCCAGTTCGATATTGGGGACTAATACAGATACGCAGTATTTT.

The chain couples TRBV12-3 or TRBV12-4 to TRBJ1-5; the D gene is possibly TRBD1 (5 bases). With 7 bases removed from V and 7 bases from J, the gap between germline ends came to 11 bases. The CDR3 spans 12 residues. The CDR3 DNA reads TGTGCCAGCACAGGGTTTGGACAGCCCCAGCATTTT. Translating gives CASTGFGQPQHF.

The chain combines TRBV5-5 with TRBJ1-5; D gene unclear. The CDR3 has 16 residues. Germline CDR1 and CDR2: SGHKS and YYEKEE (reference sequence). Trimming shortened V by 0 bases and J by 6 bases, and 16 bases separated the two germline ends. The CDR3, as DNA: TGTGCCAGCAGCTTGGCGGCTGCACGTGGGGTTCAGCCCCAGCATTTT. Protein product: CASSLAAARGVQPQHF.

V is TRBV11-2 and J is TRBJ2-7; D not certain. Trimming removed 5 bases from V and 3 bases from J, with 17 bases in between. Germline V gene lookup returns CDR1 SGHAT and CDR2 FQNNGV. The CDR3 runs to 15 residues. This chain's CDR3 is CASSDLQDGDYEQYF. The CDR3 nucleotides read TGTGCCAGCAGCGACCTTCAGGATGGGGACTACGAGCAGTACTTC.

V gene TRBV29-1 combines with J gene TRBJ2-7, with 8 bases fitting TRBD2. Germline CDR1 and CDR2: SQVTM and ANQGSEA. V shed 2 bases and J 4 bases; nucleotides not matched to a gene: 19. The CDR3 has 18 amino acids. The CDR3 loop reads CSVELGGFVAGGLYEQYF. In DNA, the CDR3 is TGCAGCGTTGAACTTGGGGGCTTTGTTGCGGGAGGCTTGTACGAGCAGTACTTC.